The rows below give T cell receptor beta chains drawn from one sample of a study of OX40 agonist ivuxolimab in advanced cancers. The table came from immunoSEQ multiplex PCR; TCRdb's copy has only in-frame clones and leaves some out. The data show roughly 60,000 clones, around 91% seen once. Sample: CD4+ or CD8+ T cells sorted from blood, taken in a trial of the OX40 agonist ivuxolimab. Receptor source: an adult with an advanced solid tumor such as melanoma, head and neck, liver or kidney cancer. Each CDR3 is given with its conserved first and last residue. The D gene is left open where the match is weak. Rows may omit the clone size; those that give it use once, few, many or a size class.

j_call v_call clone_size d_call cdr3_length cdr3_aa cdr3_nt
TRBJ2-1 TRBV29-1 . TRBD2 15 CSVAVGTSAINEQFF TGCAGCGTTGCCGTTGGGACTAGTGCCATTAATGAGCAGTTCTTC
TRBJ2-7 TRBV6-5 . TRBD2 15 CASKPPGLASHEQYF TGTGCCAGCAAACCCCCGGGACTAGCGTCCCACGAGCAGTACTTC
TRBJ2-7 TRBV30 . . 13 CAWSVGFSYEQYF TGTGCCTGGAGTGTTGGGTTCTCCTACGAGCAGTACTTC
TRBJ2-7 TRBV19 . . 16 CASSLPGRTVIYEQYF TGTGCCAGTAGCCTTCCCGGAAGGACAGTGATCTACGAGCAGTACTTC
TRBJ2-1 TRBV27 . . 13 CASSPFGPNEQFF TGTGCCAGCAGTCCCTTTGGTCCCAATGAGCAGTTCTTC
TRBJ1-1 TRBV7-8 . TRBD1 15 CASSSDRGNLLEAFF TGTGCCAGCAGCTCGGACAGGGGAAACCTACTTGAAGCTTTCTTT
TRBJ2-2 TRBV5-1 . . 14 CASSETANTGELFF TGCGCCAGCAGCGAGACTGCGAACACCGGGGAGCTGTTTTTT
TRBJ1-1 TRBV19 . . 14 CASSIVPGSTEAFF TGTGCCAGTAGTATAGTCCCGGGTTCCACTGAAGCTTTCTTT
TRBJ2-5 TRBV12-5 . TRBD1 14 CASGFGQGGETQYF TGTGCTAGTGGTTTCGGACAGGGCGGGGAGACCCAGTACTTC
TRBJ1-1 TRBV28 . . 13 CASSFSVVTEAFF TGTGCCAGCAGTTTTTCGGTGGTCACTGAAGCTTTCTTT
TRBJ2-7 TRBV29-1 . TRBD1 12 CSVGDRGEEQYF TGCAGCGTTGGAGACAGGGGTGAGGAGCAGTACTTC
TRBJ2-7 TRBV7-9 . . 13 CASSLPGIYEQYF TGTGCCAGCAGCTTACCCGGGATCTACGAGCAGTACTTC
TRBJ1-1 TRBV29-1 once . 12 CSVSRVNTEAFF TGCAGCGTTTCAAGAGTGAACACTGAAGCTTTCTTT
TRBJ2-1 TRBV27 . . 15 CASSFLSGSETEQFF TGTGCCAGCAGTTTTTTGTCCGGGAGTGAGACTGAGCAGTTCTTC
TRBJ2-1 TRBV2 . TRBD1 14 CASSGTGSYNEQFF TGTGCCAGCAGCGGGACAGGGTCCTACAATGAGCAGTTCTTC
TRBJ2-3 TRBV4-2 . . 13 CASSRTSTDTQYF TGTGCCAGCAGCCGGACAAGCACAGATACGCAGTATTTT
TRBJ2-7 TRBV5-1 . . 13 CASTPQGYYEQYF TGCGCCTCCACCCCACAGGGATACTACGAGCAGTACTTC
TRBJ2-5 TRBV19 few . 15 CASSISASWRETQYF TGTGCCAGTAGTATTAGCGCTAGCTGGAGAGAGACCCAGTACTTC
TRBJ2-2 TRBV6-5 once TRBD1 16 CASSYGDRGRTGELFF TGTGCCAGCAGTTATGGGGACAGGGGGCGAACCGGGGAGCTGTTTTTT
TRBJ2-2 TRBV7-2 . . 13 CASSPRARGELFF TGTGCCAGCAGCCCTAGAGCGCGCGGGGAGCTGTTTTTT
TRBJ2-1 TRBV6-1 . TRBD1 13 CASSPTGSNEQFF TGTGCCAGCAGTCCGACAGGGTCCAATGAGCAGTTCTTC
TRBJ2-7 TRBV27 . . 19 CASSLSGNIGTGILYEQYF TGTGCCAGCAGTTTATCGGGCAACATCGGTACAGGGATTCTCTACGAGCAGTACTTC
TRBJ2-7 TRBV7-9 once TRBD2 16 CASSSTILAGGHEQYF TGTGCCAGCAGCTCCACAATACTAGCGGGAGGCCACGAGCAGTACTTC
TRBJ1-1 TRBV5-1 . . 13 CASRHRVNTEAFF TGCGCCAGCAGACACAGGGTTAACACTGAAGCTTTCTTT
TRBJ1-5 TRBV5-4 once . 14 CASSFQGGNQPQHF TGTGCCAGCAGCTTCCAGGGCGGCAATCAGCCCCAGCATTTT
TRBJ1-3 TRBV7-6 . . 14 CASSVRRGGNTIYF TGTGCCAGCAGCGTGAGACGGGGGGGAAACACCATATATTTT
TRBJ1-1 TRBV7-8 . . 15 CASSLSGVGNTEAFF TGTGCCAGCAGCTTAAGCGGGGTTGGAAACACTGAAGCTTTCTTT
TRBJ1-1 TRBV9 few . 13 CASSVRGDTEAFF TGTGCCAGCAGCGTAAGGGGGGACACTGAAGCTTTCTTT
TRBJ1-5 TRBV2 . . 14 CASSDWDSNQPQHF TGTGCCAGCAGTGATTGGGACAGCAATCAGCCCCAGCATTTT
TRBJ2-6 TRBV29-1 . . 15 CSVVVVGSGANVLTF TGCAGCGTTGTAGTGGTCGGCTCTGGGGCCAACGTCCTGACTTTC
TRBJ2-1 TRBV9 . TRBD1 16 CASSAEQGSAYNEQFF TGTGCCAGCAGCGCGGAACAGGGGTCAGCTTACAATGAGCAGTTCTTC
TRBJ2-5 TRBV7-2 . TRBD2 15 CASSPWTSGQETQYF TGTGCCAGCAGCCCCTGGACTAGCGGTCAAGAGACCCAGTACTTC
TRBJ1-3 TRBV29-1 . . 13 CSAGRGPGNTIYF TGCAGCGCCGGGCGGGGGCCTGGAAACACCATATATTTT
TRBJ2-3 TRBV28 . . 14 CASRDSTSTDTQYF TGTGCCAGCAGAGACTCTACCAGCACAGATACGCAGTATTTT
TRBJ2-3 TRBV27 . . 14 CASSLWDSTDTQYF TGTGCCAGCAGTCTATGGGACAGCACAGATACGCAGTATTTT
TRBJ2-1 TRBV13 . . 11 CASSADNEQFF TGTGCCAGCAGCGCGGACAATGAGCAGTTCTTC
TRBJ1-3 TRBV9 . . 16 CASSVASDGIGNTIYF TGTGCCAGCAGCGTAGCTTCCGACGGAATCGGAAACACCATATATTTT
TRBJ1-1 TRBV27 . . 15 CASSLRHEMNTEAFF TGTGCCAGCAGTTTACGGCACGAGATGAACACTGAAGCTTTCTTT
TRBJ1-5 TRBV28 . . 13 CASSLTGIRPQHF TGTGCCAGCAGCCTAACCGGAATTCGGCCCCAGCATTTT
TRBJ2-1 TRBV9 . TRBD2 15 CASSVDGRVSNEQFF TGTGCCAGCAGCGTAGACGGGAGGGTAAGCAATGAGCAGTTCTTC
TRBJ1-1 TRBV9 . . 12 CASSARGTEAFF TGTGCCAGCAGCGCCCGGGGTACTGAAGCTTTCTTT
TRBJ2-1 TRBV27 . . 16 CASSLSRVSSYNEQFF TGTGCCAGCAGTTTATCACGGGTCAGCTCCTACAATGAGCAGTTCTTC
TRBJ2-7 TRBV2 . . 12 CASMGARYEQYF TGTGCCAGCATGGGGGCTCGTTACGAGCAGTACTTC
TRBJ1-2 TRBV5-6 . . 16 CASSLLQGKGFYGYTF TGTGCCAGCAGCTTATTACAGGGAAAAGGATTCTATGGCTACACCTTC
TRBJ1-2 TRBV7-3 . . 13 CASSLLPGSGYTF TGTGCCAGCAGCTTATTACCGGGAAGTGGCTACACCTTC
TRBJ2-7 TRBV11-2 once TRBD1 15 CASSTTGTGAYEQYF TGTGCCAGCAGCACAACCGGGACAGGGGCCTACGAGCAGTACTTC
TRBJ1-4 TRBV7-8 . TRBD1 15 CASSPQGASYEKLFF TGTGCCAGCAGCCCCCAGGGGGCGAGTTATGAAAAACTGTTTTTT
TRBJ2-1 TRBV19 . TRBD1 15 CASSIGTGPYNEQFF TGTGCCAGTAGTATAGGGACAGGGCCCTACAATGAGCAGTTCTTC
TRBJ2-5 TRBV7-3 . . 13 CASSLSDQETQYF TGTGCCAGCAGCTTATCGGACCAAGAGACCCAGTACTTC
TRBJ1-2 TRBV5-4 . . 14 CASSFGGFNYGYTF TGTGCCAGCAGCTTTGGGGGTTTCAACTATGGCTACACCTTC
TRBJ2-3 TRBV27 . . 15 CASSLGYSNTDTQYF TGTGCCAGCAGTCTCGGCTATTCGAACACAGATACGCAGTATTTT
TRBJ1-1 TRBV18 . . 16 CASSPKRGVANTEAFF TGTGCCAGCTCACCAAAGCGGGGGGTCGCCAACACTGAAGCTTTCTTT
TRBJ1-1 TRBV27 . . 14 CASSLRGLKNEAFF TGTGCCAGCAGTTTGAGGGGGTTGAAGAATGAAGCTTTCTTT